This T cell receptor beta chain was identified in a study of blood T cells in healthy people across ages. V dropped 5 bases and J dropped 6 bases, with 8 bases sitting between them. This CDR3 has 12 amino acids. With a J-beta primer mix and a sample-barcoded 5' primer, a second PCR ran about 7 to 12 cycles. TCRdb processed the 5' RACE reads anew with MiXCR; each CDR3 protein has one entry. This table has nearly 800,000 distinct CDR3 sequences, roughly 25% appearing once. The data were also submitted as part of a second study, on T cells of mothers and their children.

This receptor was identified in a boy between 10 and 17 years old in good health. The gene calls are TRBV12-3 or TRBV12-4 and TRBJ2-1; D is unclear. The specimen was blood. The CDR3 loop is CASSLVFNEQFF. As DNA, the CDR3 is TGTGCCAGCAGTCTCGTTTTCAATGAGCAGTTCTTC.